The 7 T cell receptor beta chains below were found in one sample sequenced in a study of T cell repertoires in cytomegalovirus infection. One entry per CDR3 protein, called by TCRdb with MiXCR from the reads. The table shows a few hundred thousand distinct CDR3 sequences, with roughly 43% occurring only once. These TCRs' antigens remain unknown. Sample: cultured PBMCs, taken from culture after CMV antigen stimulation. The receptors come from a human donor in good health (CMV status not recorded). Some clones in this sample may be carry-over from other donors' samples.

J is TRBJ2-1 and V is TRBV19, with 7 bases lining up with TRBD2. The germline V gene has CDR1 LNHDA and CDR2 SQIVND (reference sequence). This CDR3 has 13 amino acids. V was pared by 3 bases and J by 4 bases, with 0 bases of the junction left unmatched. CDR3 bases: TGTGCCAGTAGTATGGGACTATACAATGAGCAGTTCTTC. This encodes CASSMGLYNEQFF.

CDR3 nucleotide sequence: TGTGCCAGCAGCTTAGAACTAGCGGGAAGGGGGGAGCTGTTTTTT. It encodes CASSLELAGRGELFF. The chain is built from TRBV7-2 and TRBJ2-2; TRBD2 agrees at 10 bases. V dropped 1 base and J dropped 8; count of bases not matched to a gene: 4. This CDR3 spans 15 amino acids. The V gene's germline CDR1 is SGHTA and CDR2 FQGNSA.

For the CDR3, the DNA is TGTGCCAGCAGCTTGACCCCGGGGACTAGTTTAAATACGCAGTATTTT. Its protein product is CASSLTPGTSLNTQYF. V gene TRBV7-2 combines with J gene TRBJ2-3, with TRBD2 matching 8 bases. Germline CDR1 is SGHTA and CDR2 is FQGNSA. Trimming removed 3 bases from V and 7 bases from J; junction bases left unmatched: 12. This CDR3 comprises 16 residues.

The V gene is TRBV12-5, the J gene TRBJ2-1; D is perhaps TRBD1 or TRBD2 (5 bases each). The CDR3 has 15 residues. CDR1 is LGHNT and CDR2 is FRNRAP in the germline V gene. Trimming stripped 0 bases from V and 4 bases from J, with 10 bases between. The CDR3 coding sequence is TGTGCTAGTGGTTTGGTACTGGGACCTTACAATGAGCAGTTCTTC. Encoded protein: CASGLVLGPYNEQFF.

The rearrangement uses TRBV7-2 and TRBJ2-2; unclear D gene. Germline V gene data show CDR1 as SGHTA and CDR2 as FQGNSA. Trimming shortened V by 7 bases and J by 4 bases, and 10 bases separated the two germline ends. CDR3 length equals 13 residues. Here the CDR3 DNA reads TGTGCCAGCAACCCGGGTGGCACCGGGGAGCTGTTTTTT. It encodes CASNPGGTGELFF.

The chain links TRBV7-2 to TRBJ2-5, with D possibly TRBD1 on 6 matching bases. The germline V gene has CDR1 SGHTA and CDR2 FQGNSA. Trimming stripped 5 bases from V and 1 base from J, with 11 bases between. This CDR3 is 14 amino acids long. Here the CDR3 reads CASSQGTSQETQYF. The CDR3 nucleotides read TGTGCCAGCAGCCAAGGGACAAGCCAAGAGACCCAGTACTTC. Drawing the rest from reference TRBV7-2 and TRBJ2-5, the complete variable domain is GAGVSQSPSNKVTEKGKDVELRCDPISGHTALYWYRQSLGQGLEFLIYFQGNSAPDKSGLPSDRFSAERTGGSVSTLTIQRTQQEDSAVYLCASSQGTSQETQYFGPGTRLLVL.

The chain recombines TRBV14 with TRBJ2-2, with 9 bases fitting TRBD1. V shed 4 bases, J shed 6 bases, and the junction held 6 bases outside the gene matches. The CDR3 is 15 amino acids. The germline gives CDR1 SGHDN, CDR2 FVKESK. The CDR3 bases are TGTGCCAGCAGCCGAACAGGGGGCAACGCCGGGGAGCTGTTTTTT. It specifies CASSRTGGNAGELFF. Full variable domain (rest looked up from reference TRBV14 and TRBJ2-2): EAGVTQFPSHSVIEKGQTVTLRCDPISGHDNLYWYRRVMGKEIKFLLHFVKESKQDESGMPNNRFLAERTGGTYSTLKVQPAELEDSGVYFCASSRTGGNAGELFFGEGSRLTVL.